This T cell receptor beta chain was sequenced for a study of blood T cell repertoires in COVID-19. For the study at large: T cells, B-cell-depleted T cells, or PBMCs provided the cDNA or gDNA that served as material.

The CDR3 spans 13 residues. The V gene's germline CDR1 is SQVTM and CDR2 ANQGSEA. V lost 4 bases, J lost 2 bases, and 12 bases lay in between. Recruits, aged about 18 to 89 years, lived in 20 to 30 US areas. In the authors' methods: Nucleated cell number was recorded as an estimate derived from reference gene primer amplification. Generated by immunoSEQ multiplex PCR, the TCRdb table keeps only in-frame clones and is missing some. For V, J and clone size, that table is used; D and trimming come from the DNA. The profile shows 300,000 to 450,000 clones, roughly 90% of them singletons. This chain connects TRBV29-1 to TRBJ2-7, with D maybe TRBD1 (5 bases). Material: PBMCs or T cells enriched from blood (not recorded which). This TCR was recovered from a woman in her thirties who had recovered from COVID-19. In nucleotides, the CDR3 is TGCAGCGTTGCCCAGGGCCTGACCTACGAGCAGTACTTC. Translating it yields CSVAQGLTYEQYF.